The next 21 T cell receptor beta chains were all read from a single sample in a study of blood T cell repertoires in COVID-19. Generated by immunoSEQ multiplex PCR, the TCRdb table keeps only in-frame clones and is missing some. The top ten clones hold 7% of a sample with about 180,000 clones, over 80% of them seen once. What was sequenced was peripheral blood. These receptors originate from a woman aged 40 to 50 with COVID-19, enrolled during active disease.

This clone was detected once. The rearrangement links TRBV4-1 to TRBJ2-3; 11 nucleotides match TRBD2. V lost 2 bases, J lost 5 bases, and 9 bases stayed unmatched. Per germline, CDR1 MGHRA and CDR2 YSYEKL. This CDR3 comprises 17 residues. CDR3: CASSQTMTSGAKDTQYF. The CDR3 DNA reads as TGCGCCAGCAGCCAAACCATGACTAGCGGGGCCAAAGATACGCAGTATTTT.

V gene TRBV7-8 combines with J gene TRBJ1-1; TRBD1 is a possible D gene (6 bases). Germline loops: CDR1 SGHVS, CDR2 FQNEAQ. Trimming took off 1 base at V and 0 bases at J, with 12 bases between the two ends. The CDR3 extends over 16 amino acids. The CDR3 here is CASSLENRDLNTEAFF. The DNA for the CDR3 is TGTGCCAGCAGCTTAGAGAACAGGGATTTGAACACTGAAGCTTTCTTT.

This clone was detected once. CDR3 in DNA: TGTGCCAGCAGCTTAGTCCAGGGGGCGAGGGGTGAGCAGTTCTTC. Amino acids: CASSLVQGARGEQFF. J is TRBJ2-1 and V is TRBV11-2; 8 bases are shared with TRBD1. Germline CDR1 and CDR2: SGHAT and FQNNGV. Trimming cost V 1 base and J 9 bases; bases outside gene matches: 8. The CDR3 runs to 15 residues.

The CDR3 here is CASTPSGTARVQYF. The CDR3 DNA reads as TGTGCCAGCACGCCCTCCGGGACAGCTAGAGTGCAGTACTTC. V gene TRBV11-1 combines with J gene TRBJ2-7; 7 bases are a match to TRBD1. The CDR3 extends over 14 amino acids. J gave up 9 bases and V 7 bases, and 15 bases lay outside the gene matches. The germline V gene has CDR1 SGHAT and CDR2 FQDESV (reference sequence).

This chain connects TRBV11-2 to TRBJ1-5; D is perhaps TRBD1 (5 bases). CDR1 and CDR2 from the germline V gene are SGHAT and FQNNGV. Trimming pared 5 bases from V and 0 bases from J, leaving 11 bases between. This CDR3 has 15 amino acids. The CDR3 reads CASSPRGYSNQPQHF. The CDR3 DNA sequence: TGTGCCAGCAGCCCTAGGGGATATAGCAATCAGCCCCAGCATTTT.

This chain connects TRBV6-5 to TRBJ2-1; tentatively, D is TRBD2 (5 bases). V lost 2 bases, J lost 3 bases, and 11 bases lay in between. CDR3 size: 15 residues. Germline-derived CDR1 and CDR2 are MNHEY and SVGAGI. The CDR3 nucleotides read TGTGCCAGCAGTTACGGGTCTAGCAGCTACAATGAGCAGTTCTTC. It is translated as CASSYGSSSYNEQFF.

This clone was detected only once. The CDR3 loop reads CASSLNPGGVSEAFF. In DNA, the CDR3 is TGCGCCAGCAGCTTGAATCCAGGGGGCGTCTCTGAAGCTTTCTTT. The chain is built from TRBV5-1 and TRBJ1-1; 8 nucleotides line up with TRBD1. The CDR3 sequence is 15 residues long. Germline V lookup: CDR1 SGHRS, CDR2 YFSETQ. The trim removed 1 base at V and 6 bases at J, leaving 8 bases unmatched.

This chain connects TRBV5-5 to TRBJ2-2; 12 bases fit TRBD2. The CDR3 loop spans 19 amino acids. Germline CDR1 SGHKS, CDR2 YYEKEE (reference sequence). V was pared by 2 bases and J by 4 bases, with 12 bases of the junction left unmatched. CDR3: CASSFTIFLLAGGTGELFF. As DNA, the CDR3 is TGTGCCAGCAGCTTTACCATTTTCCTACTAGCGGGAGGCACCGGGGAGCTGTTTTTT. The variable domain in full, with the rest retrieved from reference TRBV5-5 and TRBJ2-2, is DAGVTQSPTHLIKTRGQQVTLRCSPISGHKSVSWYQQVLGQGPQFIFQYYEKEERGRGNFPDRFSARQFPNYSSELNVNALLLGDSALYLCASSFTIFLLAGGTGELFFGEGSRLTVL.

J is TRBJ2-3 and V is TRBV6-5; 7 bases are a match to TRBD1. The CDR3 consists of 15 residues. V lost 5 bases and J lost 10; bases outside the gene matches: 15. CDR1 MNHEY and CDR2 SVGAGI come from the germline V gene. The DNA for the CDR3 is TGTGCCAGCAGTCGGGATCATACGACAGGGAGCGCGCAGTATTTT. The encoded protein is CASSRDHTTGSAQYF.

This clone was picked up a small number of times. The chain links TRBV6-4 to TRBJ2-1, with TRBD2 matching 8 bases. CDR3 length: 15 residues. Trimming cost V 3 bases and J 6 bases; bases outside gene matches: 7. Per the germline V gene, CDR1 is MRHNA and CDR2 is SNTAGT. CDR3 protein: CASSEYGGAGNEQFF. The DNA of the CDR3 is TGTGCCAGCAGTGAATACGGGGGGGCCGGCAATGAGCAGTTCTTC.

This chain joins TRBV6-5 and TRBJ1-3, with 7 bases lining up with TRBD1. The CDR3 is 15 residues long. V shed 5 bases, J shed 2 bases, and the junction held 6 bases outside the gene matches. Germline CDR1 MNHEY, CDR2 SVGAGI. CDR3: CASSIDREAGNTIYF. The CDR3 DNA sequence: TGTGCCAGCAGTATCGACAGGGAAGCTGGAAACACCATATATTTT.

This clone was found once. V is TRBV28 and J is TRBJ1-4; D is undetermined. This CDR3 has 13 amino acids. Germline lookup yields CDR1 MDHEN and CDR2 SYDVKM. The ends were cut back, 3 bases at V and 7 bases at J, with 9 bases in the middle. The CDR3 DNA reads TGTGCCAGCAGTTTCTCCAGTGGTGAAAAACTGTTTTTT. Amino acids: CASSFSSGEKLFF. Drawing the rest from reference TRBV28 and TRBJ1-4, the complete variable domain is DVKVTQSSRYLVKRTGEKVFLECVQDMDHENMFWYRQDPGLGLRLIYFSYDVKMKEKGDIPEGYSVSREKKERFSLILESASTNQTSMYLCASSFSSGEKLFFGSGTQLSVL.

This clone showed up just a few times. This rearrangement joins TRBV7-3 to TRBJ1-1; D is possibly TRBD1 (5 bases). The CDR3 contains 18 residues. CDR1 SGHTA and CDR2 FQGTGA come from the germline V gene. Trimming shortened V by 2 bases and J by 5 bases, and 24 bases separated the two germline ends. The CDR3 sequence: CASSLYGGDAFYGTEAFF. For the CDR3, the DNA is TGTGCCAGCAGCTTATACGGGGGGGATGCGTTCTACGGTACTGAAGCTTTCTTT.

This clone was counted once. V usage is TRBV3-1 (or the pseudogene TRBV3-2) and J usage is TRBJ1-6; TRBD1 might be the D (5 bases). The germline CDR1 and CDR2 sequences are LGHDT and YNNKEL (reference sequence). Trimming removed 4 bases from V and 7 bases from J, with 11 bases in between. This CDR3 has 14 residues. Written as DNA, the CDR3 is TGTGCCAGCAGCCGGACGGGGGGGAATTCACCCCTCCACTTT. Translated, it gives CASSRTGGNSPLHF.

The V call is TRBV6-4, the J call TRBJ1-2, with D unclear. The V gene's germline CDR1 is MRHNA and CDR2 SNTAGT. CDR3 length: 13 residues. Deletions cut 10 bases from V and 6 bases from J, with 18 bases between. CDR3 loop: CAIYRRRVDGYTF. CDR3 sequence (DNA): TGTGCCATCTACCGGCGGAGGGTTGATGGCTACACCTTC.

The chain joins TRBV6-1 to TRBJ1-2; D is unclear. The CDR3 runs to 14 residues. Germline loops: CDR1 MNHNS, CDR2 SASEGT. Trimming removed 1 base from V and 2 bases from J, with 8 bases in between. The CDR3 here is CASSEGWENYGYTF. The CDR3 DNA follows: TGTGCCAGCAGTGAAGGTTGGGAGAACTATGGCTACACCTTC.

The V gene is TRBV28, the J gene TRBJ1-2; D may be TRBD1 (6 bases). Germline V gene data show CDR1 as MDHEN and CDR2 as SYDVKM. Trimming left V 5 bases short and J 4 bases short, with 26 bases between. The CDR3 spans 18 residues. Here the CDR3 reads CASSPQGGRRHLFYGYTF. The CDR3 DNA follows: TGTGCCAGCAGTCCGCAAGGGGGTAGGAGACACCTCTTCTATGGCTACACCTTC.

The rearrangement links TRBV28 to TRBJ1-2; D call uncertain. Germline-derived CDR1 and CDR2 are MDHEN and SYDVKM. Trimming took 5 bases from V and 8 from J, leaving 18 bases between them. The CDR3 is 14 amino acids. The CDR3 protein is CASSPPGGQGGYTF. CDR3 DNA: TGTGCCAGCAGTCCCCCTGGAGGCCAAGGGGGCTACACCTTC.

This chain joins TRBV19 and TRBJ1-2; D gene uncertain. V was trimmed by 3 bases and J by 4 bases, leaving 9 bases between them. Looked up from germline, CDR1 is LNHDA and CDR2 is SQIVND (reference sequence). The CDR3 extends over 13 amino acids. CDR3 in amino acids: CASSILEAYGYTF. The CDR3 DNA is TGTGCCAGTAGTATCCTAGAGGCCTATGGCTACACCTTC.

CDR3 residues: CASYSGDTDTQYF. DNA for the CDR3: TGTGCCAGTTACAGCGGGGACACAGATACGCAGTATTTT. V usage is TRBV2 and J usage is TRBJ2-3, with 7 bases matching TRBD2. The CDR3 loop spans 13 amino acids. Per the germline V gene, CDR1 is SNHLY and CDR2 is FYNNEI. The V segment lost 9 bases and the J segment 2 bases; nucleotides outside the gene matches: 5.

The CDR3, as DNA: TGTGCCAGTAGTATTCTAAGCACTGAGCAGTTCTTC. It yields the protein CASSILSTEQFF. The chain employs TRBV19 and TRBJ2-1; the D is unclear. V was pared by 3 bases and J by 9 bases, with 9 bases between. Germline CDR1 reads LNHDA; CDR2 reads SQIVND (reference sequence). This CDR3 has 12 residues.